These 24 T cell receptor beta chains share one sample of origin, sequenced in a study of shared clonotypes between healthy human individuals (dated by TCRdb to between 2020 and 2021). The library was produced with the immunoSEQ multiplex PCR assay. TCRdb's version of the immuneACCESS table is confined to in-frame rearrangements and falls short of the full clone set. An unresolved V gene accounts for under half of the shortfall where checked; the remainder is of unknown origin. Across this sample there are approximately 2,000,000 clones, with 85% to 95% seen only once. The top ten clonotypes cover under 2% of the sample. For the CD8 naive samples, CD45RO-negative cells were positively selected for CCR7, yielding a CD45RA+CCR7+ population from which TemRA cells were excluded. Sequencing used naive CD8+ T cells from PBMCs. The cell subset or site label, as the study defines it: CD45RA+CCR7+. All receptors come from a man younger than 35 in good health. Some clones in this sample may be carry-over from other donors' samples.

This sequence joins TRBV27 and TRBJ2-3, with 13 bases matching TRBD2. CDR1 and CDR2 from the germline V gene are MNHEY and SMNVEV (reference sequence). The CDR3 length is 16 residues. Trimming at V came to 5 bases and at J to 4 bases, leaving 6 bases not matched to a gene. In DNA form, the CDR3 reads TGTGCCAGCAGTCTAGGACTAGCGGGAGCGGCAGATACGCAGTATTTT. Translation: CASSLGLAGAADTQYF.

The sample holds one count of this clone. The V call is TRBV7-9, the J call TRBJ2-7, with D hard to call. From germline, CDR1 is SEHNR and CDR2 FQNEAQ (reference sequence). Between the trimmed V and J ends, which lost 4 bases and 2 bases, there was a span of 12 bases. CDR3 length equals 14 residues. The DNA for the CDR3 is TGTGCCAGCAGCTCCCGCTCTTACCCCTACGAGCAGTACTTC. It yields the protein CASSSRSYPYEQYF. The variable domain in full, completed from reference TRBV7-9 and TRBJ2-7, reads DTGVSQNPRHKITKRGQNVTFRCDPISEHNRLYWYRQTLGQGPEFLTYFQNEAQLEKSRLLSDRFSAERPKGSFSTLEIQRTEQGDSAMYLCASSSRSYPYEQYFGPGTRLTVT.

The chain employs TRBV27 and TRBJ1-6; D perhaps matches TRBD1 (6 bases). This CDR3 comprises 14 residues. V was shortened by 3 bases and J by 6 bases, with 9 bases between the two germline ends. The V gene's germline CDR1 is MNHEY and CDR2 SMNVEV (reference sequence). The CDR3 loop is CASSFRGPNSPLHF. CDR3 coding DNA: TGTGCCAGCAGTTTTCGGGGGCCTAATTCACCCCTCCACTTT.

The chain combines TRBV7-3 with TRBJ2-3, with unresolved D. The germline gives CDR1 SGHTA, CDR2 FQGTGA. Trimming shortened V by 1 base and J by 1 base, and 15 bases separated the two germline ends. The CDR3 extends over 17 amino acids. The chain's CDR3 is CASSLSPVVVGTDTQYF. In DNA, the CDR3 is TGTGCCAGCAGCTTAAGTCCGGTGGTGGTGGGCACAGATACGCAGTATTTT.

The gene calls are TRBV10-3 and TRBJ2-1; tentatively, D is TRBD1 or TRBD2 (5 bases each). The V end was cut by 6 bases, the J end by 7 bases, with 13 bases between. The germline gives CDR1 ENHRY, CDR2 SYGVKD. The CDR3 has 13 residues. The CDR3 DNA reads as TGTGCCATCAGCCCGAAGGGGAGTAATGAGCAGTTCTTC. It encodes CAISPKGSNEQFF.

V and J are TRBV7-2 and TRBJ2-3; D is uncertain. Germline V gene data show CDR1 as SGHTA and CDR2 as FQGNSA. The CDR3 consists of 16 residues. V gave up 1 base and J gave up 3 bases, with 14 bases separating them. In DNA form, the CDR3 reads TGTGCCAGCAGCTTAGGGGTCATTACGTGGACAGATACGCAGTATTTT. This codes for CASSLGVITWTDTQYF.

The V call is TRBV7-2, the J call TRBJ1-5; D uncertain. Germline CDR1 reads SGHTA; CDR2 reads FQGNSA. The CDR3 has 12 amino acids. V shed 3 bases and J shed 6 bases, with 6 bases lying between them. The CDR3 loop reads CASSLWSQPQHF. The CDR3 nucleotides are TGTGCCAGCAGCTTGTGGAGTCAGCCCCAGCATTTT.

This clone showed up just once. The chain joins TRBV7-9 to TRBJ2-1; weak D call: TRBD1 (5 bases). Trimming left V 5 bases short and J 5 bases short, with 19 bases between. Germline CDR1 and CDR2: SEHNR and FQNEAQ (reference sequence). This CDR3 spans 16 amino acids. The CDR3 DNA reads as TGTGCCAGCAGCCCCCCCAGTCATGGGGCCCACAATGAGCAGTTCTTC. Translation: CASSPPSHGAHNEQFF. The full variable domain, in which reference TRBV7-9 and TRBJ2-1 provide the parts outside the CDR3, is DTGVSQNPRHKITKRGQNVTFRCDPISEHNRLYWYRQTLGQGPEFLTYFQNEAQLEKSRLLSDRFSAERPKGSFSTLEIQRTEQGDSAMYLCASSPPSHGAHNEQFFGPGTRLTVL.

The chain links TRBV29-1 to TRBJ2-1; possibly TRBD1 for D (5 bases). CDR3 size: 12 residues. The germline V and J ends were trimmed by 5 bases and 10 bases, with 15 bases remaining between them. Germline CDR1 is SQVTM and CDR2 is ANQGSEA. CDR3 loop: CSVSGAAKEQFF. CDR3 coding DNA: TGCAGCGTTTCTGGGGCGGCGAAGGAGCAGTTCTTC.

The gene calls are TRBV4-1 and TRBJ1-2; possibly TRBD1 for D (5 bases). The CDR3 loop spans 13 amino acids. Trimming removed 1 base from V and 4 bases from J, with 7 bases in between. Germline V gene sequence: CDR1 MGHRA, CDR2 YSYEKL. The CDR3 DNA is TGCGCCAGCAGCCAAGTGGGACTCTATGGCTACACCTTC. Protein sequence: CASSQVGLYGYTF.

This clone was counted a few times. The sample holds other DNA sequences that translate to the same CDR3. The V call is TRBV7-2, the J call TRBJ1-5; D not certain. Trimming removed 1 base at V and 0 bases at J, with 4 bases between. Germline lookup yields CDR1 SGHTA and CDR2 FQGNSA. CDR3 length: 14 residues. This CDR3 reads CASSLVGSNQPQHF. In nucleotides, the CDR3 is TGTGCCAGCAGCTTAGTGGGTAGCAATCAGCCCCAGCATTTT.

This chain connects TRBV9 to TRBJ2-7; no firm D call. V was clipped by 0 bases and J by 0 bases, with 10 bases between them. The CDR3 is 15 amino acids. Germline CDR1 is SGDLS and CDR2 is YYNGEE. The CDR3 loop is CASSVEASYSYEQYF. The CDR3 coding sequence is TGTGCCAGCAGCGTAGAGGCATCCTACTCCTACGAGCAGTACTTC.

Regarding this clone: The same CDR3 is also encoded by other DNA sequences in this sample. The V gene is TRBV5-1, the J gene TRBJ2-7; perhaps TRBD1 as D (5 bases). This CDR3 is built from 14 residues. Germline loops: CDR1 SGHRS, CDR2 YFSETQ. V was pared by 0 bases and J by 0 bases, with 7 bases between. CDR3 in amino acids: CASSLDRSSYEQYF. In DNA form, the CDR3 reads TGCGCCAGCAGCTTGGACAGGAGCTCCTACGAGCAGTACTTC.

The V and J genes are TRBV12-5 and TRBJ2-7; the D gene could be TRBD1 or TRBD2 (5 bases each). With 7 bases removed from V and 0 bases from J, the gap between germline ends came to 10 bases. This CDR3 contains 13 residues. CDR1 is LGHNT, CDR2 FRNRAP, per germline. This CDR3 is CASAPGLSYEQYF. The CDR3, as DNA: TGTGCTAGTGCCCCGGGGCTCTCCTACGAGCAGTACTTC.

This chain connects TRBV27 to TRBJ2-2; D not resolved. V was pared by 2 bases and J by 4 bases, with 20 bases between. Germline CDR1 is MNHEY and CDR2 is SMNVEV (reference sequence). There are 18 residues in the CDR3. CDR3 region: CASSLEATLHGSTGELFF. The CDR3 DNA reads TGTGCCAGCAGTTTAGAAGCGACTCTGCACGGAAGCACCGGGGAGCTGTTTTTT.

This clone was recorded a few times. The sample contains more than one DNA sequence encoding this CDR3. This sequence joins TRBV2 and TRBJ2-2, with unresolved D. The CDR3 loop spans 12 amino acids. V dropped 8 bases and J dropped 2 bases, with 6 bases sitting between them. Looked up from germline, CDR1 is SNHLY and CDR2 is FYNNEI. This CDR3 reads CASPRNTGELFF. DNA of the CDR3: TGTGCCAGCCCCCGAAACACCGGGGAGCTGTTTTTT. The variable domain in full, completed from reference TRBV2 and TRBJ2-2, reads EPEVTQTPSHQVTQMGQEVILRCVPISNHLYFYWYRQILGQKVEFLVSFYNNEISEKSEIFDDQFSVERPDGSNFTLKIRSTKLEDSAMYFCASPRNTGELFFGEGSRLTVL.

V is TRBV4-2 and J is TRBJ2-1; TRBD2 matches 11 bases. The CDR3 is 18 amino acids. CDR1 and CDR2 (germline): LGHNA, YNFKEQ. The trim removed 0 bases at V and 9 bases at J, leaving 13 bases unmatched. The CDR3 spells CASSQDYLRLAGFSEQFF. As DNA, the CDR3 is TGTGCCAGCAGCCAAGATTATCTCCGACTAGCGGGATTTAGTGAGCAGTTCTTC.

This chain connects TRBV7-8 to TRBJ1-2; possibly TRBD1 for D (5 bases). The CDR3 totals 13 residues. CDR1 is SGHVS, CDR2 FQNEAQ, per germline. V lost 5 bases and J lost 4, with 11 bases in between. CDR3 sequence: CASSPGTLYGYTF. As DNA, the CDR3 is TGTGCCAGCAGCCCAGGGACTCTCTATGGCTACACCTTC.

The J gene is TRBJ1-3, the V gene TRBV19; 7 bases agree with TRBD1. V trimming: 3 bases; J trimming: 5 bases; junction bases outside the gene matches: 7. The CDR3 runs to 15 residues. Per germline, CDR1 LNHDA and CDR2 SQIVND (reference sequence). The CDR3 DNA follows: TGTGCCAGTAGTATTTCGACAGGGTGGAGAAACACCATATATTTT. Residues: CASSISTGWRNTIYF.

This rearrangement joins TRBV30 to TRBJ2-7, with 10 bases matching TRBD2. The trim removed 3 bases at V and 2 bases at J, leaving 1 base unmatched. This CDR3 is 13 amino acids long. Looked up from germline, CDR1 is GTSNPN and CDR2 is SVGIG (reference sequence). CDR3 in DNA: TGTGCCTGGAGAGGACTAGCGGCCTACGAGCAGTACTTC. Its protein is CAWRGLAAYEQYF.

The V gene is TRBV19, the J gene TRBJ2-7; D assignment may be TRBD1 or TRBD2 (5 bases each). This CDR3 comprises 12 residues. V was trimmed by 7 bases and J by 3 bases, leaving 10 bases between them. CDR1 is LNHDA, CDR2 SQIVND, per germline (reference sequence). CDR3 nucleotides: TGTGCCAGTACGGGGCCCGGCTACGAGCAGTACTTC. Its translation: CASTGPGYEQYF.

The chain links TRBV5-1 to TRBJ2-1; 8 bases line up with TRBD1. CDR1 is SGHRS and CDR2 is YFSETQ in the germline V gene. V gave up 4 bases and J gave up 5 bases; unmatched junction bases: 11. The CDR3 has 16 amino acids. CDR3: CASSPTRDRTHNEQFF. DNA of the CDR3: TGCGCCAGCAGCCCAACCCGGGACAGGACTCACAATGAGCAGTTCTTC.

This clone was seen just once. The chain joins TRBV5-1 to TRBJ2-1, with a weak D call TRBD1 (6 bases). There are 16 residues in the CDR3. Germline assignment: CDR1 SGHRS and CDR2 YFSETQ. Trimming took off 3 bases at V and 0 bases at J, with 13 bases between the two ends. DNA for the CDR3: TGCGCCAGCAGCTCTAACAGGGAAAGCTCCTACAATGAGCAGTTCTTC. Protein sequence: CASSSNRESSYNEQFF.

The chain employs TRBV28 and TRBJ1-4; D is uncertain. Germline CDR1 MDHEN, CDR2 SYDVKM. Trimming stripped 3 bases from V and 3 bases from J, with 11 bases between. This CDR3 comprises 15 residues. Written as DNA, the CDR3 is TGTGCCAGCAGTTTCATGGCTACCCCTAATGAAAAACTGTTTTTT. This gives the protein CASSFMATPNEKLFF.